The present T cell receptor (beta chain) was sequenced within a study of read filtering for tumor transcriptome and immune sequencing. The wider study: Transcriptome libraries were built from DNase-treated RNA.

The study's findings and limits: The sorted CD138-negative fraction was a mixed bone marrow immune population, not purified T cells.

As to this clonotype: Its specificity is unknown.

CDR3 length: 17 residues. Germline CDR1 reads LNHDA; CDR2 reads SQIVND (reference sequence). Trimming at V came to 4 bases and at J to 3 bases, leaving 12 bases not matched to a gene. Molecular barcoded adaptors covering alpha/delta and beta/gamma chains were used on roughly 400 ng RNA. A single record per CDR3 protein comes from TCRdb applying MiXCR to the reads. Found here are fewer than 75,000 distinct CDR3 sequences, more than 20% of them singletons; the top ten hold about 15%. V gene TRBV19 combines with J gene TRBJ2-3; 8 bases align to TRBD1. The source of this sequence is a donor at least 40 years old with multiple myeloma. Material: a population of CD138-negative cells sorted from bone marrow. The CDR3 protein is CASSNGDRGGGTDTQYF. CDR3 nucleotides: TGTGCCAGTAGTAATGGAGACAGGGGAGGAGGTACAGATACGCAGTATTTT.